The 19 T cell receptor beta chains in this list originate from one sample, sequenced in a study of T cell responses to AZD1222 COVID-19 vaccine. Sequenced by immunoSEQ multiplex PCR; TCRdb stores in-frame clones only, minus some. Here the sample spans over 100,000 clones, more than 75% being singletons. The source material was peripheral blood, sampled 28 days after the second AZD1222 dose. The receptors here all came from an adult who received the AZD1222 COVID-19 vaccine.

J is TRBJ1-1 and V is TRBV2, with no clear D. Germline-derived CDR1 and CDR2 are SNHLY and FYNNEI. The V end was cut by 5 bases, the J end by 3 bases, with 4 bases between. CDR3 length equals 11 residues. The CDR3 sequence: CASSPYTEAFF. The CDR3 DNA reads as TGTGCCAGCAGTCCTTACACTGAAGCTTTCTTT.

This clone was recorded once. The chain is built from TRBV7-9 and TRBJ1-1; D is unclear. The CDR3 covers 14 residues. Between the trimmed V and J ends, which lost 5 bases and 1 base, there was a span of 11 bases. The germline V gene encodes CDR1 SEHNR and CDR2 FQNEAQ (reference sequence). CDR3 sequence (DNA): TGTGCCAGCAGCCGAACCGGGAAGAACACTGAAGCTTTCTTT. Its translation is CASSRTGKNTEAFF. Drawing the rest from reference TRBV7-9 and TRBJ1-1, the complete variable domain is DTGVSQNPRHKITKRGQNVTFRCDPISEHNRLYWYRQTLGQGPEFLTYFQNEAQLEKSRLLSDRFSAERPKGSFSTLEIQRTEQGDSAMYLCASSRTGKNTEAFFGQGTRLTVV.

The CDR3 bases are TGTGCCAGCAGCTTAGACGGTGGTTGGCCGGCTTTCTTT. It is translated as CASSLDGGWPAFF. V usage is TRBV7-9 and J usage is TRBJ1-1; D is unresolved. Germline CDR1 reads SEHNR; CDR2 reads FQNEAQ (reference sequence). The CDR3 totals 13 residues. The germline V and J ends were trimmed by 1 base and 11 bases, with 14 bases remaining between them.

This chain connects TRBV5-3 to TRBJ2-5; tentative D call: TRBD1 (6 bases). TRBV5-3 qualifies as an ORF whose function is uncertain. Trimming removed 4 bases at V and 0 bases at J, with 13 bases between. The CDR3 length is 15 residues. This chain's CDR3 is CARSPRDTNQETQYF. CDR3 coding DNA: TGTGCCAGAAGCCCCCGGGACACAAACCAAGAGACCCAGTACTTC.

In this sample, this clone turned up a few times. The chain combines TRBV14 with TRBJ2-7, with TRBD1 identical over 9 bases. The CDR3 is made up of 14 amino acids. The ends lost 4 bases at V and 0 bases at J; junction bases unmatched: 1. The germline CDR1 and CDR2 sequences are SGHDN and FVKESK. In DNA, the CDR3 is TGTGCCAGCAGCCGACAGGGGGTCTCCTACGAGCAGTACTTC. This encodes CASSRQGVSYEQYF.

V is TRBV29-1 and J is TRBJ1-3; D is undetermined. CDR1 and CDR2 from the germline V gene are SQVTM and ANQGSEA. This CDR3 region has 11 residues. With 5 bases removed from V and 2 bases from J, the gap between germline ends came to 4 bases. CDR3 nucleotide sequence: TGCAGCGTTCACACTGGAAACACCATATATTTT. Amino acids: CSVHTGNTIYF. The variable domain in full, with the rest retrieved from reference TRBV29-1 and TRBJ1-3, is SAVISQKPSRDICQRGTSLTIQCQVDSQVTMMFWYRQQPGQSLTLIATANQGSEATYESGFVIDKFPISRPNLTFSTLTVSNMSPEDSSIYLCSVHTGNTIYFGEGSWLTVV.

V and J are TRBV5-4 and TRBJ1-1; a weak D match, TRBD1 (5 bases). The CDR3 runs to 14 residues. Germline lookup yields CDR1 SGHNT and CDR2 YYREEE (reference sequence). V was cut by 2 bases and J by 1 base, with 9 bases left in between. In nucleotides, the CDR3 is TGTGCCAGCAGCTTCGAAACAGGGAACACTGAAGCTTTCTTT. Translating it yields CASSFETGNTEAFF.

The chain is built from TRBV9 and TRBJ2-1, with 9 bases aligning to TRBD2. The ends lost 3 bases at V and 9 bases at J; junction bases unmatched: 10. The CDR3 spans 15 residues. Germline loops: CDR1 SGDLS, CDR2 YYNGEE. The CDR3 DNA reads as TGTGCCAGCAGCGAGACTAGCGGCTCGCGGTTTGAGCAGTTCTTC. This encodes CASSETSGSRFEQFF. The variable domain in full, completed from reference TRBV9 and TRBJ2-1, reads DSGVTQTPKHLITATGQRVTLRCSPRSGDLSVYWYQQSLDQGLQFLIQYYNGEERAKGNILERFSAQQFPDLHSELNLSSLELGDSALYFCASSETSGSRFEQFFGPGTRLTVL.

In nucleotides, the CDR3 is TGTGCCAGTGGGTCTGGTGGTTCACCCCTCCACTTT. It yields the protein CASGSGGSPLHF. The rearrangement links TRBV28 to TRBJ1-6, with D unclear. Germline V lookup: CDR1 MDHEN, CDR2 SYDVKM. CDR3 length: 12 amino acids. The ends were cut back, 9 bases at V and 9 bases at J, with 12 bases in the middle. The variable domain in full, with the rest retrieved from reference TRBV28 and TRBJ1-6, is DVKVTQSSRYLVKRTGEKVFLECVQDMDHENMFWYRQDPGLGLRLIYFSYDVKMKEKGDIPEGYSVSREKKERFSLILESASTNQTSMYLCASGSGGSPLHFGNGTRLTVT.

The V gene is TRBV2, the J gene TRBJ2-7, with TRBD1 identical over 8 bases. Germline values: CDR1 SNHLY, CDR2 FYNNEI. V lost 3 bases to trimming and J lost 0 bases; unmatched junction nucleotides: 4. The CDR3 has 15 amino acids. The CDR3: CASSDQGASSYEQYF. In DNA, the CDR3 is TGTGCCAGCAGTGACCAGGGGGCGAGCTCCTACGAGCAGTACTTC.

The chain has TRBV6-5 and TRBJ1-4; tentative D call: TRBD1 (5 bases). Germline lookup yields CDR1 MNHEY and CDR2 SVGAGI. Trimming cost V 7 bases and J 6 bases, with 18 bases left between them. The CDR3 has 15 residues. The CDR3 loop is CASKISTALYEKLFF. Here the CDR3 DNA reads TGTGCCAGCAAGATTTCGACAGCCCTTTATGAAAAACTGTTTTTT.

V and J are TRBV27 and TRBJ2-1; 8 bases are shared with TRBD1. The CDR3 runs to 14 residues. Germline values: CDR1 MNHEY, CDR2 SMNVEV (reference sequence). Losses at the gene ends were 7 bases for V and 3 bases for J; bases not matched to a gene: 5. The CDR3 loop is CASTRGTGYNEQFF. For the CDR3, the DNA is TGTGCCAGCACCCGAGGGACAGGCTACAATGAGCAGTTCTTC.

The genes are TRBV4-2 and TRBJ2-7; 8 bases agree with TRBD2. The CDR3 totals 14 residues. The V gene end was trimmed by 1 base and the J gene end by 5 bases; junction bases not matched to a gene: 4. Germline V gives CDR1 LGHNA, CDR2 YNFKEQ. The CDR3 region has the DNA TGTGCCAGCAGCCAAGTTTCGGGAGGGGACGAGCAGTACTTC. Amino acids: CASSQVSGGDEQYF.

This clone appeared a single time. The V call is TRBV13, the J call TRBJ2-2, with 8 bases fitting TRBD1. The CDR3 has 16 residues. V was pared by 5 bases and J by 4 bases, with 9 bases of the junction left unmatched. Per germline, CDR1 PRHDT and CDR2 FYEKMQ (reference sequence). Here the CDR3 reads CASSPRRQGSTGELFF. The CDR3 nucleotides read TGTGCCAGCAGCCCAAGACGACAGGGGAGCACCGGGGAGCTGTTTTTT.

This chain joins TRBV2 and TRBJ1-5, with a tentative D call TRBD1 (5 bases). This CDR3 has 15 residues. Germline V gene sequence: CDR1 SNHLY, CDR2 FYNNEI. Trimming shortened V by 6 bases and J by 0 bases, and 12 bases separated the two germline ends. The CDR3 DNA is TGTGCCAGCAGCCCGTGGGGGGATAGCAATCAGCCCCAGCATTTT. This translates into CASSPWGDSNQPQHF.

The chain is built from TRBV4-2 and TRBJ2-7; the match to TRBD2 covers 7 bases. The germline CDR1 and CDR2 sequences are LGHNA and YNFKEQ. This CDR3 contains 15 residues. V dropped 1 base and J dropped 4; count of bases not matched to a gene: 7. The DNA for the CDR3 is TGTGCCAGCAGCCAAGGGACTAGGAAGCAGTACGAGCAGTACTTC. It translates to CASSQGTRKQYEQYF.

V and J are TRBV5-6 and TRBJ2-7; 8 bases align to TRBD1. V gave up 5 bases and J gave up 4 bases; unmatched junction bases: 8. This CDR3 has 14 residues. Germline lookup yields CDR1 SGHDT and CDR2 YYEEEE. This CDR3 reads CASRSQGAGYEQYF. The CDR3 nucleotides read TGTGCCAGCAGATCCCAGGGGGCGGGATACGAGCAGTACTTC.

The chain uses TRBV7-9 and TRBJ1-2; TRBD1 is a possible D gene (5 bases). The CDR3 is made up of 13 amino acids. The germline CDR1 and CDR2 sequences are SEHNR and FQNEAQ (reference sequence). Trimming took 5 bases from V and 3 from J, leaving 10 bases between them. The CDR3 DNA reads as TGTGCCAGCAGCCATTTCAGGGACTATGGCTACACCTTC. Residues: CASSHFRDYGYTF.

This sequence joins TRBV5-4 and TRBJ2-7, with D possibly being TRBD2 (6 bases). V was cut by 0 bases and J by 3 bases, with 10 bases left in between. This CDR3 has 14 residues. Per the germline V gene, CDR1 is SGHNT and CDR2 is YYREEE (reference sequence). The CDR3 region has the DNA TGTGCCAGCAGCTTGGAACTAGCTAACTACGAGCAGTACTTC. This encodes CASSLELANYEQYF.